These 32 T cell receptor beta chains were all obtained from the same sample, sequenced in a study of T cell repertoires in cytomegalovirus infection. Antigens of these TCRs are unknown. Each CDR3 protein gets one entry after TCRdb re-called the reads with MiXCR. Among about a million distinct CDR3 sequences listed, around 29% were seen once. The sample consisted of cultured CD8+ T cells from PBMCs, taken from culture after CMV antigen stimulation. These receptors were taken from a human donor in good health (CMV status not recorded). Some clones in this sample may be carry-over from other donors' samples.

CDR3 loop: CASSQEAGREQYV. CDR3 sequence (DNA): TGTGCCAGCAGCCAAGAGGCAGGGCGCGAGCAGTACGTC. The chain carries TRBV4-2 and TRBJ2-7, with D tentatively TRBD1 (5 bases). Trimming removed 0 bases at V and 6 bases at J, with 9 bases between. CDR3 length: 13 residues. Germline V CDR1 and CDR2: LGHNA, YNFKEQ.

Details on this clonotype: The junction shows a germline mismatch at one end, possibly a read error. The chain employs TRBV7-8 and TRBJ1-2; possible D gene TRBD1, 6 bases. CDR1 is SGHVS, CDR2 FQNEAQ, per germline. The CDR3 runs 14 residues. As DNA, the CDR3 is TGTACCAGCAGCTTAGCAGGGGCCAACTATGGCTACACCTTC. This codes for CTSSLAGANYGYTF.

The rearrangement joins TRBV7-8 to TRBJ2-2, with D uncertain. The CDR3 consists of 14 residues. Deletions cut 5 bases from V and 2 bases from J, with 9 bases between. Looked up from germline, CDR1 is SGHVS and CDR2 is FQNEAQ. In nucleotides, the CDR3 is TGTGCCAGCAGCGGGCACTTCAACACCGGGGAGCTGTTTTTT. Residues: CASSGHFNTGELFF.

The chain employs TRBV7-9 and TRBJ1-2; weak D call: TRBD1 (5 bases). Trimming cost V 10 bases and J 2 bases, with 11 bases left between them. Germline V CDR1 and CDR2: SEHNR, FQNEAQ (reference sequence). The length of the CDR3 is 12 residues. The CDR3 here is CANLRDNYGYTF. CDR3 bases: TGTGCCAATCTAAGGGACAACTATGGCTACACCTTC.

The chain recombines TRBV20-1 with TRBJ2-5; 7 bases align to TRBD1. The V gene's germline CDR1 is DFQATT and CDR2 SNEGSKA (reference sequence). CDR3 size: 13 residues. The CDR3 sequence: CSSEGGWQETQYF. CDR3 sequence (DNA): TGCAGCTCGGAAGGGGGCTGGCAAGAGACCCAGTACTTC.

This clonotype turned up a few times. The rearrangement joins TRBV14 to TRBJ2-5; D unresolved. The V end lost 0 bases, the J end lost 4 bases, and 24 bases lay between the germline ends. Germline V CDR1 and CDR2: SGHDN, FVKESK. This CDR3 comprises 19 residues. The CDR3 DNA sequence: TGTGCCAGCAGCCAAGATGTTGGGTCGGAGACGGAGCCCCCAGAGACCCAGTACTTC. Amino acid sequence: CASSQDVGSETEPPETQYF.

This clonotype occurred a few times. The genes are TRBV6-6 and TRBJ2-7; 8 positions match TRBD1. The CDR3 is made up of 14 amino acids. Trimming at V came to 5 bases and at J to 4 bases, leaving 7 bases not matched to a gene. Looked up from germline, CDR1 is MNHNY and CDR2 is SVGAGI (reference sequence). The CDR3 DNA reads as TGTGCCAGCAGTGGGACTCGGGACAGGTACGAGCAGTACGTC. It translates to CASSGTRDRYEQYV.

This clonotype has at least ten counts. This chain joins TRBV7-2 and TRBJ1-6, with D uncertain. CDR3 size: 16 residues. V dropped 3 bases and J dropped 4 bases, with 13 bases sitting between them. Germline V gives CDR1 SGHTA, CDR2 FQGNSA. CDR3 loop: CASSLETLGYNSPLHF. The CDR3 nucleotides are TGTGCCAGCAGCTTGGAGACCCTCGGGTATAATTCACCCCTCCACTTT.

The chain is built from TRBV6-6 and TRBJ1-2; D unclear. V was trimmed by 7 bases and J by 4 bases, leaving 19 bases between them. Germline CDR1 reads MNHNY; CDR2 reads SVGAGI (reference sequence). CDR3 size: 15 residues. The CDR3 DNA is TGTGCCAGCACCTTACTCGAAGGGATGGGCTATGGCTACACCTTC. Translated: CASTLLEGMGYGYTF.

This clonotype has at least ten counts. The V gene is TRBV7-6, the J gene TRBJ2-1, with 8 bases fitting TRBD2. This CDR3 comprises 15 residues. Germline V gene sequence: CDR1 SGHVS, CDR2 FNYEAQ. V lost 8 bases, J lost 2 bases, and 8 bases stayed unmatched. DNA of the CDR3: TGTGCCAGCTCAGTCAGCGGGGGTCCCTACAATGAGCAGTTCTTC. It specifies CASSVSGGPYNEQFF.

This clonotype was detected only a few times. J is TRBJ2-7 and V is TRBV7-9; D is uncertain. V lost 5 bases and J lost 2, with 10 bases in between. This CDR3 spans 13 amino acids. Germline V gene sequence: CDR1 SEHNR, CDR2 FQNEAQ (reference sequence). CDR3 bases: TGTGCCAGCAGCCCTGCCCGAGCCTACGAGCAGTACGTC. Translated: CASSPARAYEQYV.

Remarks on this clonotype: The junction and the germline gene differ at one end; a read error may be behind it. The chain employs TRBV11-3 and TRBJ2-1; TRBD1 agrees at 10 bases. The CDR3 is made up of 17 amino acids. Per the germline V gene, CDR1 is SGHNT and CDR2 is YENEEA. The CDR3, as DNA: TGTGTCAGCAGCGATAGGGCCGGGACAGGGGTGTACAATGAGCAGTTCTTC. It codes for CVSSDRAGTGVYNEQFF.

This clonotype was recorded once. J is TRBJ1-1 and V is TRBV2, with D uncertain. Trimming removed 6 bases from V and 1 base from J, with 9 bases in between. Germline V gene sequence: CDR1 SNHLY, CDR2 FYNNEI. The CDR3 contains 13 residues. CDR3 loop: CASRETWNTEAFF. The CDR3 bases are TGTGCCAGCAGAGAGACATGGAACACTGAAGCTTTCTTT.

V gene TRBV11-1 combines with J gene TRBJ2-3; 8 bases align to TRBD1. The V gene's germline CDR1 is SGHAT and CDR2 FQDESV (reference sequence). V lost 4 bases and J lost 2; bases outside the gene matches: 8. The CDR3 spans 16 residues. This chain's CDR3 is CASSSDRDRITDTQYF. In DNA form, the CDR3 reads TGTGCCAGCAGCTCTGACCGGGACAGGATCACAGATACGCAGTATTTT.

Only a few counts were recorded for this clonotype. The chain joins TRBV6-5 to TRBJ1-3; D remains unclear. In germline, CDR1 is MNHEY, CDR2 SVGAGI. The CDR3 is 15 amino acids. Trimming removed 2 bases from V and 0 bases from J, with 8 bases in between. The CDR3 nucleotides read TGTGCCAGCAGTTACATGAGGCTCTCTGGAAACACCATATATTTT. Translation: CASSYMRLSGNTIYF.

This clonotype was counted between two and nine times. The chain has TRBV27 and TRBJ2-1; D possibly uses TRBD1 or TRBD2 (6 bases each). Per the germline V gene, CDR1 is MNHEY and CDR2 is SMNVEV (reference sequence). The CDR3 runs 17 residues. Trimming removed 4 bases at V and 1 base at J, with 17 bases between. The CDR3 protein is CASSSRYGGRSYNEQFF. In DNA, the CDR3 is TGTGCCAGCAGTTCACGTTACGGGGGCAGGTCCTACAATGAGCAGTTCTTC.

The genes are TRBV7-9 and TRBJ1-1, with D uncertain. Germline lookup yields CDR1 SEHNR and CDR2 FQNEAQ (reference sequence). The ends were cut back, 7 bases at V and 1 base at J, with 16 bases in the middle. This CDR3 is built from 15 residues. The CDR3 sequence: CASTDVRRGNTEAFF. In DNA, the CDR3 is TGTGCCAGCACCGACGTTAGGCGTGGGAACACTGAAGCTTTCTTT.

The chain links TRBV7-6 to TRBJ2-7; D remains ambiguous. V shed 4 bases and J shed 0 bases, with 19 bases lying between them. The CDR3 has 17 amino acids. Germline V gene data show CDR1 as SGHVS and CDR2 as FNYEAQ. The CDR3 region is CASSSRARTFSSYEQYV. For the CDR3, the DNA is TGTGCCAGCAGCTCAAGGGCCAGGACCTTTAGCTCCTACGAGCAGTACGTC.

The chain links TRBV12-3 or TRBV12-4 to TRBJ1-5; no firm D call. There are 15 residues in the CDR3. V shed 1 base and J shed 4 bases, with 11 bases lying between them. This CDR3 is CASSLVGDLNQPQHF. The CDR3 DNA follows: TGTGCCAGCAGTTTAGTTGGCGACCTTAATCAGCCCCAGCATTTT.

This clonotype was counted between two and nine times. The V gene is TRBV7-8, the J gene TRBJ2-2; the D gene is possibly TRBD1 (6 bases). Trimming removed 6 bases from V and 4 bases from J, with 15 bases in between. Germline values: CDR1 SGHVS, CDR2 FQNEAQ. The CDR3 has 15 residues. CDR3 sequence reads: CASSSQGIGTGELFF. The CDR3 DNA is TGTGCCAGCAGTTCTCAGGGGATCGGCACCGGGGAGCTGTTTTTT. Combining the CDR3 with reference TRBV7-8 and TRBJ2-2 gives the whole variable domain GAGVSQSPRYKVAKRGQDVALRCDPISGHVSLFWYQQALGQGPEFLTYFQNEAQLDKSGLPSDRFFAERPEGSVSTLKIQRTQQEDSAVYLCASSSQGIGTGELFFGEGSRLTVL.

The chain uses TRBV10-3 and TRBJ2-3, with 9 bases that match TRBD2. The CDR3 spans 16 residues. The ends lost 8 bases at V and 0 bases at J; junction bases unmatched: 9. CDR1 ENHRY and CDR2 SYGVKD come from the germline V gene. CDR3 DNA sequence: TGTGCCATCCACTCCTTTAGCGGGGGAAGCACAGATACGCAGTATTTT. Translation gives CAIHSFSGGSTDTQYF.

The J gene is TRBJ2-7, the V gene TRBV6-1, with unresolved D. V was pared by 3 bases and J by 0 bases, with 12 bases between. In germline, CDR1 is MNHNS, CDR2 SASEGT. The CDR3 extends over 15 amino acids. CDR3 sequence reads: CASSEARWYSYEQYV. CDR3 in DNA: TGTGCCAGCAGTGAGGCCAGGTGGTACTCCTACGAGCAGTACGTC.

This chain joins TRBV7-6 and TRBJ2-7, with D perhaps given as TRBD1 or TRBD2 (5 bases each). Germline CDR1 reads SGHVS; CDR2 reads FNYEAQ. This CDR3 contains 17 residues. The CDR3 here is CASSYVSGGTNGYEQCV. The CDR3 region has the DNA TGTGCCAGCAGCTATGTATCGGGTGGGACCAATGGGTACGAGCAGTGCGTC.

This clonotype was seen only a few times. The rearrangement links TRBV19 to TRBJ2-7, with D possibly TRBD2 on 5 matching bases. Germline V gives CDR1 LNHDA, CDR2 SQIVND (reference sequence). Trimming took 5 bases from V and 2 from J, leaving 13 bases between them. CDR3 length: 14 residues. The CDR3 DNA follows: TGTGCCAGTAGTCCAAGACTACAGACCTACGAGCAGTACTTC. Its protein product is CASSPRLQTYEQYF.

With regard to this clonotype: One base away lies a much larger clone, so this may be a sequencing read error. V usage is TRBV7-9 and J usage is TRBJ1-1; D not resolved. The germline gives CDR1 SEHNR, CDR2 FQNEAQ (reference sequence). V gave up 6 bases and J gave up 4 bases, with 9 bases separating them. There are 12 residues in the CDR3. Written as DNA, the CDR3 is TGTGCCAGCAGTCCGTGGTTCACTGAAGCTTTCTTT. As protein: CASSPWFTEAFF.

The chain is built from TRBV7-2 and TRBJ1-2, with TRBD1 matching 7 bases. The CDR3 is 14 residues long. Trimming removed 6 bases from V and 7 bases from J; junction bases left unmatched: 11. The germline CDR1 and CDR2 sequences are SGHTA and FQGNSA. CDR3: CASSYLGGAGGYTF. Here the CDR3 DNA reads TGTGCCAGCAGTTATCTAGGGGGCGCGGGTGGCTACACCTTC.

The chain links TRBV12-5 to TRBJ2-7; D not certain. V shed 7 bases and J shed 4 bases, with 8 bases lying between them. The CDR3 covers 11 residues. Germline assignment: CDR1 LGHNT and CDR2 FRNRAP. The CDR3 coding sequence is TGTGCTAGTGTCTGGGGTTACGAGCAGTACTTC. Its protein is CASVWGYEQYF.

Points on this clonotype: This may stem from a read error, because a much larger clone lies one nucleotide away. The chain joins TRBV11-2 to TRBJ1-1, with a weak D call TRBD1 (5 bases). The germline V gene has CDR1 SGHAT and CDR2 FQNNGV. The CDR3 has 17 residues. The CDR3 bases are TGTGCCAGCAGCTTTTGGTCACAGGCCATTTTGAACACTAAAGCTTTCTTT. It is translated as CASSFWSQAILNTKAFF.

This clonotype was recorded a few times. The chain uses TRBV6-1 and TRBJ1-5; D unresolved. The CDR3 runs to 14 residues. Trimming took off 5 bases at V and 7 bases at J, with 15 bases between the two ends. CDR1 and CDR2 from the germline V gene are MNHNS and SASEGT. CDR3 region: CASSYAPLDQPQHF. The CDR3 DNA sequence: TGTGCCAGCAGTTACGCGCCCTTGGACCAGCCCCAGCATTTT.

The rearrangement links TRBV11-2 to TRBJ2-4, with D tentatively TRBD1 (6 bases). CDR1 and CDR2 from the germline V gene are SGHAT and FQNNGV. This CDR3 has 18 residues. Trimming left V 4 bases short and J 4 bases short, with 23 bases between. CDR3 sequence: CASSSKTAPEGTKNIQYF. The CDR3 DNA is TGTGCCAGCAGCTCAAAAACAGCGCCGGAAGGGACAAAAAACATTCAGTACTTC.

This clonotype was counted between two and nine times. This sequence joins TRBV12-5 and TRBJ1-5; D not resolved. The V end was cut by 1 base, the J end by 3 bases, with 10 bases between. The CDR3 is 15 amino acids. Germline loops: CDR1 LGHNT, CDR2 FRNRAP. The CDR3 spells CASGLDGRINQPQHF. CDR3 bases: TGTGCTAGTGGTTTGGACGGACGGATCAATCAGCCCCAGCATTTT. Using reference TRBV12-5 and TRBJ1-5 for the parts outside the CDR3, the full variable domain is DARVTQTPRHKVTEMGQEVTMRCQPILGHNTVFWYRQTMMQGLELLAYFRNRAPLDDSGMPKDRFSAEMPDATLATLKIQPSEPRDSAVYFCASGLDGRINQPQHFGDGTRLSIL.

The chain employs TRBV24-1 and TRBJ1-1, with D hard to call. Germline-derived CDR1 and CDR2 are KGHDR and SFDVKD. The V end was cut by 6 bases, the J end by 6 bases, with 10 bases between. The CDR3 is made up of 12 amino acids. The CDR3: CATSYGGSEAFF. The CDR3 coding sequence is TGTGCCACCAGTTACGGTGGGTCTGAAGCTTTCTTT.